These 29 T cell receptor beta chains were sequenced from one sample in a study of blood T cell repertoires in COVID-19. Sequenced by immunoSEQ multiplex PCR; TCRdb stores in-frame clones only, minus some. Of 200,000 to 250,000 clones listed, about four fifths are singletons. The source material was peripheral blood. All receptors derive from a woman between 50 and 59 years old with active or convalescent COVID-19.

The V call is TRBV30, the J call TRBJ2-5; D unresolved. CDR1 is GTSNPN and CDR2 is SVGIG in the germline V gene (reference sequence). V was clipped by 3 bases and J by 5 bases, with 4 bases between them. The CDR3 is 10 amino acids. The CDR3, as DNA: TGTGCCTGGAGCATGGAGACCCAGTACTTC. Protein product: CAWSMETQYF.

The gene calls are TRBV28 and TRBJ2-5; 7 positions agree with TRBD1. Trimming cost V 3 bases and J 3 bases; bases outside gene matches: 7. The germline V gene encodes CDR1 MDHEN and CDR2 SYDVKM. The CDR3 has 15 residues. The CDR3 sequence: CASSFPGTAEETQYF. For the CDR3, the DNA is TGTGCCAGCAGTTTCCCCGGGACAGCAGAAGAGACCCAGTACTTC. Complete variable domain (other parts from reference TRBV28 and TRBJ2-5): DVKVTQSSRYLVKRTGEKVFLECVQDMDHENMFWYRQDPGLGLRLIYFSYDVKMKEKGDIPEGYSVSREKKERFSLILESASTNQTSMYLCASSFPGTAEETQYFGPGTRLLVL.

This clone was observed a single time. This rearrangement joins TRBV5-1 to TRBJ1-1; tentatively, D is TRBD1 (5 bases). The CDR3 is 14 amino acids. CDR1 SGHRS and CDR2 YFSETQ come from the germline V gene. V dropped 0 bases and J dropped 0 bases, with 6 bases sitting between them. The CDR3 loop is CASSLDRLNTEAFF. The CDR3 DNA follows: TGCGCCAGCAGCTTGGACAGGCTGAACACTGAAGCTTTCTTT.

V usage is TRBV7-9 and J usage is TRBJ1-1, with D perhaps TRBD1 (6 bases). Looked up from germline, CDR1 is SEHNR and CDR2 is FQNEAQ (reference sequence). The CDR3 has 17 residues. Trimming took off 4 bases at V and 1 base at J, with 19 bases between the two ends. CDR3 sequence: CASSSEQGKWANTEAFF. CDR3 coding DNA: TGTGCCAGCAGCTCGGAACAGGGAAAGTGGGCGAACACTGAAGCTTTCTTT.

The rearrangement links TRBV9 to TRBJ2-5, with D possibly TRBD2 on 6 matching bases. The V end was cut by 0 bases, the J end by 5 bases, with 11 bases between. CDR3 size: 14 residues. The V gene's germline CDR1 is SGDLS and CDR2 YYNGEE. The CDR3 DNA sequence: TGTGCCAGCAGCGTAGGGAGGGGTAGGGAGACCCAGTACTTC. It yields the protein CASSVGRGRETQYF.

The V gene is TRBV29-1, the J gene TRBJ1-1; a possible D gene is TRBD1 (6 bases). Germline V gene data show CDR1 as SQVTM and CDR2 as ANQGSEA. The CDR3 runs 12 residues. The V and J ends lost 0 bases and 8 bases respectively, with 10 bases between them. CDR3 DNA: TGCAGCGTTGAAGATCCAGGACAGGAAGCTTTCTTT. Amino acid sequence: CSVEDPGQEAFF. The full variable domain, in which reference TRBV29-1 and TRBJ1-1 provide the parts outside the CDR3, is SAVISQKPSRDICQRGTSLTIQCQVDSQVTMMFWYRQQPGQSLTLIATANQGSEATYESGFVIDKFPISRPNLTFSTLTVSNMSPEDSSIYLCSVEDPGQEAFFGQGTRLTVV.

This sequence joins TRBV7-9 and TRBJ2-5; TRBD1 is a possible D gene (5 bases). This CDR3 spans 15 amino acids. Trimming removed 3 bases at V and 4 bases at J, with 15 bases between. Germline-derived CDR1 and CDR2 are SEHNR and FQNEAQ (reference sequence). This CDR3 is CASSFSRGYGETQYF. Written as DNA, the CDR3 is TGTGCCAGCAGCTTTTCTAGGGGATATGGAGAGACCCAGTACTTC.

V is TRBV18 and J is TRBJ2-7, with 11 bases aligning to TRBD2. This CDR3 spans 15 amino acids. Germline CDR1 KGHSH, CDR2 LQKENI. After removal of 5 bases from V and 4 bases from J, the junction contained 7 bases not matched to a gene. The CDR3 protein is CASSSLAGGEYEQYF. The CDR3 DNA sequence: TGTGCCAGCTCATCGTTAGCGGGAGGGGAGTACGAGCAGTACTTC.

The CDR3, as DNA: TGCGCCAGCAGCTTGGATCCGGGACAGGGCAATCAGCCCCAGCATTTT. Protein product: CASSLDPGQGNQPQHF. V gene TRBV5-1 combines with J gene TRBJ1-5; 8 bases map to TRBD1. Germline V gene data show CDR1 as SGHRS and CDR2 as YFSETQ. Trimming took 0 bases from V and 2 from J; bases not matched to a gene: 4. This CDR3 is 16 amino acids long.

V is TRBV29-1 and J is TRBJ1-1; D is perhaps TRBD1 (5 bases). Germline V gene sequence: CDR1 SQVTM, CDR2 ANQGSEA. The V end lost 0 bases, the J end lost 10 bases, and 9 bases lay between the germline ends. The CDR3 totals 11 residues. CDR3 bases: TGCAGCGTTGAAGATCCAGGGCGAGCTTTCTTT. Protein product: CSVEDPGRAFF.

This chain uses TRBV5-6 with TRBJ1-2; 7 positions match TRBD1. The CDR3 consists of 15 residues. In germline, CDR1 is SGHDT, CDR2 YYEEEE. Losses at the gene ends were 4 bases for V and 0 bases for J; bases not matched to a gene: 6. CDR3 loop: CASSLTGEANYGYTF. The DNA for the CDR3 is TGTGCCAGCAGCCTCACAGGGGAAGCTAACTATGGCTACACCTTC.

This chain connects TRBV3-1 (or the pseudogene TRBV3-2) to TRBJ2-5; D remains ambiguous. Trimming shortened V by 1 base and J by 4 bases, and 7 bases separated the two germline ends. Germline lookup yields CDR1 LGHDT and CDR2 YNNKEL (reference sequence). This CDR3 contains 13 residues. The CDR3 DNA reads TGTGCCAGCAGCCAAGGGTCAGGAGAGACCCAGTACTTC. Encoded protein: CASSQGSGETQYF.

The chain uses TRBV5-4 and TRBJ1-2, with 7 bases identical to TRBD1. Trimming cost V 4 bases and J 2 bases; bases outside gene matches: 14. Germline CDR1 SGHNT, CDR2 YYREEE (reference sequence). The CDR3 is made up of 17 amino acids. The CDR3 sequence is CASSIGGGGTPNYGYTF. Here the CDR3 DNA reads TGTGCCAGCAGCATCGGAGGGGGCGGGACGCCGAACTATGGCTACACCTTC.

This clone showed up just a few times. The rearrangement joins TRBV3-1 (or the pseudogene TRBV3-2) to TRBJ1-1; D gene ambiguous. V lost 0 bases to trimming and J lost 4 bases, with 12 bases between them. There are 15 residues in the CDR3. In germline, CDR1 is LGHDT, CDR2 YNNKEL (reference sequence). In DNA form, the CDR3 reads TGTGCCAGCAGCCAAGATGCCGGGTTTGGCACTGAAGCTTTCTTT. Amino acids: CASSQDAGFGTEAFF.

J is TRBJ2-7 and V is TRBV5-4, with a weak D call TRBD1 (5 bases). Trimming shortened V by 3 bases and J by 9 bases, and 25 bases separated the two germline ends. CDR1 SGHNT and CDR2 YYREEE come from the germline V gene (reference sequence). The CDR3 consists of 16 residues. The CDR3 DNA follows: TGTGCCAGCAGCTCCCCTAGGGGTACGGAACCTATACGGCAGTACTTC. Encoded protein: CASSSPRGTEPIRQYF.

The J gene is TRBJ2-7, the V gene TRBV15; D is uncertain. Trimming removed 0 bases from V and 6 bases from J, with 12 bases in between. CDR3 length equals 14 residues. Germline V CDR1 and CDR2: LNHNV, YYDKDF (reference sequence). CDR3 sequence reads: CATSRDLVEPEQYF. The DNA of the CDR3 is TGTGCCACCAGCAGAGATCTAGTGGAACCCGAGCAGTACTTC.

The chain links TRBV5-1 to TRBJ1-1, with 8 bases identical to TRBD1. This CDR3 comprises 17 residues. CDR1 and CDR2 from the germline V gene are SGHRS and YFSETQ. J was trimmed by 0 bases and V by 2 bases; bases with no gene match: 9. The CDR3 coding sequence is TGCGCCAGCAGCTTTTCTCGACAGGGGCGCATGAACACTGAAGCTTTCTTT. This sequence encodes CASSFSRQGRMNTEAFF.

The CDR3 is CASSGDRGLVGYTF. The CDR3 nucleotides are TGTGCCAGCAGTGGGGACAGAGGGTTAGTTGGCTACACCTTC. This chain links TRBV28 with TRBJ1-2, with 7 bases fitting TRBD1. Germline CDR1 MDHEN, CDR2 SYDVKM. This CDR3 spans 14 amino acids. V was clipped by 5 bases and J by 7 bases; unmatched bases: 10.

This clone has a handful of counts. The rearrangement links TRBV27 to TRBJ1-5; D unclear. Germline V gene data show CDR1 as MNHEY and CDR2 as SMNVEV (reference sequence). Between the trimmed V and J ends, which lost 2 bases and 3 bases, there was a span of 23 bases. The CDR3 has 19 residues. This chain's CDR3 is CASSLAPSLPHGINQPQHF. DNA of the CDR3: TGTGCCAGCAGTTTAGCACCTTCTTTGCCCCACGGGATCAATCAGCCCCAGCATTTT.

The chain joins TRBV5-4 to TRBJ2-1; 7 bases map to TRBD2. The V gene's germline CDR1 is SGHNT and CDR2 YYREEE (reference sequence). This CDR3 has 14 amino acids. Trimming took 3 bases from V and 4 from J; bases not matched to a gene: 4. This CDR3 is CASSSLGGYNEQFF. The CDR3, as DNA: TGTGCCAGCAGCTCCCTGGGAGGGTACAATGAGCAGTTCTTC.

In DNA form, the CDR3 reads TGCGCCAGCAGTGAGTCTGGCGCGGGAGGGCCCCGGAACAATGAGCAGTTCTTC. It codes for CASSESGAGGPRNNEQFF. This rearrangement joins TRBV10-1 to TRBJ2-1; 9 bases are a match to TRBD2. The CDR3 loop spans 18 amino acids. V shed 0 bases, J shed 5 bases, and the junction held 11 bases outside the gene matches. CDR1 WNHNN and CDR2 SYGVQD come from the germline V gene (reference sequence).

The chain is built from TRBV7-2 and TRBJ1-1; D is unresolved. Germline V gives CDR1 SGHTA, CDR2 FQGNSA. There are 12 residues in the CDR3. Deletions cut 3 bases from V and 7 bases from J, with 9 bases between. CDR3 DNA sequence: TGTGCCAGCAGCTTTGGACTGCTTGAAGCTTTCTTT. It translates to CASSFGLLEAFF.

The J gene is TRBJ1-6, the V gene TRBV28, with D unclear. The CDR3 is made up of 15 amino acids. Germline V lookup: CDR1 MDHEN, CDR2 SYDVKM. Trimming removed 10 bases at V and 10 bases at J, with 23 bases between. CDR3 sequence reads: CATRSPPGSGSPLHF. As DNA, the CDR3 is TGTGCCACCCGATCCCCCCCGGGGTCCGGATCACCCCTCCACTTT.

V usage is TRBV4-1 and J usage is TRBJ1-3; D perhaps matches TRBD1 (5 bases). This CDR3 comprises 15 residues. Germline V CDR1 and CDR2: MGHRA, YSYEKL. Between the trimmed V and J ends, which lost 1 base and 1 base, there was a span of 8 bases. CDR3 coding DNA: TGCGCCAGCAGCCAAGTAACAGGTTCTGGAAACACCATATATTTT. Its protein product is CASSQVTGSGNTIYF.

CDR3 in amino acids: CASSQQSGVNTGELFF. CDR3 coding DNA: TGTGCCAGCAGCCAGCAAAGCGGGGTTAACACCGGGGAGCTGTTTTTT. The chain links TRBV9 to TRBJ2-2, with TRBD2 matching over 7 bases. The length of the CDR3 is 16 residues. Germline trimming cut 4 bases from V and 2 bases from J; bases unmatched to any gene: 8. Germline CDR1 SGDLS, CDR2 YYNGEE.

The V call is TRBV30, the J call TRBJ2-1; TRBD2 matches 7 bases. Germline lookup yields CDR1 GTSNPN and CDR2 SVGIG (reference sequence). V shed 1 base, J shed 8 bases, and the junction held 8 bases outside the gene matches. This CDR3 is built from 14 residues. The CDR3 loop is CAWSELSGSDEQFF. For the CDR3, the DNA is TGTGCCTGGAGTGAGCTTAGCGGGTCTGATGAGCAGTTCTTC.

This sequence joins TRBV29-1 and TRBJ2-3, with D tentatively TRBD2 (5 bases). Trimming shortened V by 4 bases and J by 1 base, and 9 bases separated the two germline ends. Germline V gives CDR1 SQVTM, CDR2 ANQGSEA. The CDR3 totals 13 residues. CDR3 region: CSVVRGGTDTQYF. The DNA for the CDR3 is TGCAGCGTTGTCCGGGGAGGCACAGATACGCAGTATTTT.

This clone was observed a few times. The chain couples TRBV11-2 to TRBJ1-2, with a possible D match to TRBD1 (5 bases). The CDR3 loop spans 13 amino acids. Trimming left V 1 base short and J 3 bases short, with 6 bases between. Germline CDR1 SGHAT, CDR2 FQNNGV. The CDR3 spells CASSLAGYYGYTF. The CDR3 region has the DNA TGTGCCAGCAGCTTAGCAGGGTACTATGGCTACACCTTC.

The chain is built from TRBV9 and TRBJ2-1; D perhaps matches TRBD2 (6 bases). Germline CDR1 is SGDLS and CDR2 is YYNGEE. Trimming cost V 0 bases and J 8 bases, with 6 bases left between them. The CDR3 has 12 residues. CDR3 residues: CASSVAGDEQFF. DNA for the CDR3: TGTGCCAGCAGCGTAGCGGGGGATGAGCAGTTCTTC.